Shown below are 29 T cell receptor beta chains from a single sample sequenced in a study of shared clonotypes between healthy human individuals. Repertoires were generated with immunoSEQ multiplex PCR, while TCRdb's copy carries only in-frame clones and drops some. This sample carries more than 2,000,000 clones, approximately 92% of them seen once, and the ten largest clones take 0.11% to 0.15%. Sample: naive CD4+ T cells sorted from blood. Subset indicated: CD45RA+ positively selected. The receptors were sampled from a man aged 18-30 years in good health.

The CDR3 region is CASSLLREAYEQYF. The CDR3, as DNA: TGTGCCAGCAGCTTACTGCGGGAGGCCTACGAGCAGTACTTC. The chain joins TRBV7-2 to TRBJ2-7; TRBD2 aligns across 8 bases. With V trimmed by 2 bases and J by 2 bases, 2 bases remained unmatched. The CDR3 contains 14 residues. Germline values: CDR1 SGHTA, CDR2 FQGNSA.

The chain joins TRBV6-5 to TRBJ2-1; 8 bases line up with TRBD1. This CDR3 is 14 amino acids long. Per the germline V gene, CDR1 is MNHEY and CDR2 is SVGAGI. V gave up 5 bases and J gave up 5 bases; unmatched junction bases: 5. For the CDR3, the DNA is TGTGCCAGCAGTGCCTCGGGACAGGACAATGAGCAGTTCTTC. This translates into CASSASGQDNEQFF.

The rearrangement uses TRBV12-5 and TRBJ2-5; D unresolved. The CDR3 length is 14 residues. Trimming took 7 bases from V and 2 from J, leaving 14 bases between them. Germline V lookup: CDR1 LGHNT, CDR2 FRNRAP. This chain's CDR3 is CASAQGAVQETQYF. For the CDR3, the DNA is TGTGCTAGTGCCCAAGGCGCAGTTCAAGAGACCCAGTACTTC.

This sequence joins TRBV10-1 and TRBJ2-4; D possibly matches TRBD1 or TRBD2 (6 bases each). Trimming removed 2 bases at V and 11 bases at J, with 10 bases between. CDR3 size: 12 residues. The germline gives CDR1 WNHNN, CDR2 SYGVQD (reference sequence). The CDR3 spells CASSEEGGVQYF. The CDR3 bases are TGCGCCAGCAGTGAGGAGGGGGGTGTTCAGTACTTC.

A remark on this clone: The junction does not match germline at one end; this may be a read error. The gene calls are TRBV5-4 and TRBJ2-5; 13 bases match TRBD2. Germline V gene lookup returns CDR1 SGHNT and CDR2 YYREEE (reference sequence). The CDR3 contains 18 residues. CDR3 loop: CASSLGGLAGSSQEAQYF. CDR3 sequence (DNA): TGTGCCAGCAGCTTGGGGGGACTAGCGGGGTCCTCTCAAGAGGCCCAGTACTTC.

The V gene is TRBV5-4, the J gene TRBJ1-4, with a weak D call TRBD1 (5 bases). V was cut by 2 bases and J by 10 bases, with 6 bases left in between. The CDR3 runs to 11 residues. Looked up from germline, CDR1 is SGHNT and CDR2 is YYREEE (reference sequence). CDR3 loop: CASSFDRKLFF. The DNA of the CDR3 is TGTGCCAGCAGCTTCGACAGAAAACTGTTTTTT.

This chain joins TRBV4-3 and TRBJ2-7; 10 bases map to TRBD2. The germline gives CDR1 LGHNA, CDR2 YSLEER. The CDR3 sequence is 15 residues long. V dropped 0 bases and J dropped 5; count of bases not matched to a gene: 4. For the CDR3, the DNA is TGCGCCAGCAGCCAAGAGGCTAGCGGGAGCCACGAGCAGTACTTC. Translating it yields CASSQEASGSHEQYF.

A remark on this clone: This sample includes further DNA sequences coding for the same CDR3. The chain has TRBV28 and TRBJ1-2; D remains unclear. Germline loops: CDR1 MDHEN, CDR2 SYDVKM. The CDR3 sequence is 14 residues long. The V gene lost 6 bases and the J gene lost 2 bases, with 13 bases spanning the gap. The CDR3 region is CASSPGGPNYGYTF. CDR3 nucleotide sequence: TGTGCCAGCAGCCCGGGAGGACCGAACTATGGCTACACCTTC.

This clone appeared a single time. CDR3 nucleotide sequence: TGTGCCACCAGCAGAGAGGATGGAAAAAACATTCAGTACTTC. This sequence encodes CATSREDGKNIQYF. The rearrangement links TRBV15 to TRBJ2-4; D not resolved. V lost 0 bases and J lost 4, with 7 bases in between. This CDR3 has 14 residues. Germline CDR1 is LNHNV and CDR2 is YYDKDF (reference sequence).

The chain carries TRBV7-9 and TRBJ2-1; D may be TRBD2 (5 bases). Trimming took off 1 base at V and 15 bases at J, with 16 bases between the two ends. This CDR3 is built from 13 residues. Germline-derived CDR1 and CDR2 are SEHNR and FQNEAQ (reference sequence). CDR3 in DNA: TGTGCCAGCAGCTTAGATAGCCAAGGAGGCAGGTTCTTC. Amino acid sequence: CASSLDSQGGRFF.

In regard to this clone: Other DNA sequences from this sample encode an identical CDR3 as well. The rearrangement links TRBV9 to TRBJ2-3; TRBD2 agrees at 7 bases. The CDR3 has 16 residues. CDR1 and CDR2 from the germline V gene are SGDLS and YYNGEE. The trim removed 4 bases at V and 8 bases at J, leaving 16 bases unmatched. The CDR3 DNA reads TGTGCCAGCAGCCCGCCGGGGGTAGCGGGCGCGAGTACGCAGTATTTT. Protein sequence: CASSPPGVAGASTQYF.

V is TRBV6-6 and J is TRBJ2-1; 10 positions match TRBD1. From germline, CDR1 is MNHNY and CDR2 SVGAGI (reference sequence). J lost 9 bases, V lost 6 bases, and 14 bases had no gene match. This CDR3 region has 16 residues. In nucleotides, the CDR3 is TGTGCCAGCAGCCCGGGACAGGGGATTTTTAGCGGTGAGCAGTTCTTC. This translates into CASSPGQGIFSGEQFF.

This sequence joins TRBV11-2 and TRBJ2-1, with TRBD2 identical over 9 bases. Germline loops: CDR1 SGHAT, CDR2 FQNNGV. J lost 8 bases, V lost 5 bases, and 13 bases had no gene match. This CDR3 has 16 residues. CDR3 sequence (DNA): TGTGCCAGCAGCCCGTCCATGCTAGCGGGGAGTTATGAGCAGTTCTTC. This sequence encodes CASSPSMLAGSYEQFF. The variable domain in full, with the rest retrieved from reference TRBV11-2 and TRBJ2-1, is EAGVAQSPRYKIIEKRQSVAFWCNPISGHATLYWYQQILGQGPKLLIQFQNNGVVDDSQLPKDRFSAERLKGVDSTLKIQPAKLEDSAVYLCASSPSMLAGSYEQFFGPGTRLTVL.

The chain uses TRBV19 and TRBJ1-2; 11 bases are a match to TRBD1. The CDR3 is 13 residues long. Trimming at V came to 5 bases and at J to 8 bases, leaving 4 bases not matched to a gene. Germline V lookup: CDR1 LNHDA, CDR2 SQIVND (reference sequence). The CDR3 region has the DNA TGTGCCAGTAGTGGGACAGGGGGTCGAGGCTACACCTTC. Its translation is CASSGTGGRGYTF.

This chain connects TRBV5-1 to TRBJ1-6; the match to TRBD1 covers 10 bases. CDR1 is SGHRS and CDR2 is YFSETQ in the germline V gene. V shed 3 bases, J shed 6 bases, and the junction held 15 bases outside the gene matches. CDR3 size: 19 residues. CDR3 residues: CASSYGQGGLGAGNSPLHF. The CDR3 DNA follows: TGCGCCAGCAGCTACGGACAGGGGGGATTGGGCGCGGGTAATTCACCCCTCCACTTT. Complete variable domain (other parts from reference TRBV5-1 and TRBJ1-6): KAGVTQTPRYLIKTRGQQVTLSCSPISGHRSVSWYQQTPGQGLQFLFEYFSETQRNKGNFPGRFSGRQFSNSRSEMNVSTLELGDSALYLCASSYGQGGLGAGNSPLHFGNGTRLTVT.

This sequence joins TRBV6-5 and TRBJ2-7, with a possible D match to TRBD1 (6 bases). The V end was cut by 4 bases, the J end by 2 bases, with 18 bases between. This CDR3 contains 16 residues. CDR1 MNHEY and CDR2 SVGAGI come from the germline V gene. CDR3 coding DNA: TGTGCCAGCAGTTCCTCCTACAGGGCAGGTGCCTACGAGCAGTACTTC. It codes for CASSSSYRAGAYEQYF.

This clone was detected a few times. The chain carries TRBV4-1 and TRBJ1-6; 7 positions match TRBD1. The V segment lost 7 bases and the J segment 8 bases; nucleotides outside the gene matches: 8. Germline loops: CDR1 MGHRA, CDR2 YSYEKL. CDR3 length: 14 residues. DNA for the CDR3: TGCGCCAGCACTCTTGGCAGGGGGGATTCACCCCTCCACTTT. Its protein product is CASTLGRGDSPLHF.

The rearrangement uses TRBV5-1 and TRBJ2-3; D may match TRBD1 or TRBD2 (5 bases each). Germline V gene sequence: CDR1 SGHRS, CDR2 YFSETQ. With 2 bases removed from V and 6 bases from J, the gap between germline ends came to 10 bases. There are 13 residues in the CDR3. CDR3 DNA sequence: TGCGCCAGCAGCTTCGGGACCGGTGATACGCAGTATTTT. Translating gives CASSFGTGDTQYF. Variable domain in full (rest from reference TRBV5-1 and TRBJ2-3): KAGVTQTPRYLIKTRGQQVTLSCSPISGHRSVSWYQQTPGQGLQFLFEYFSETQRNKGNFPGRFSGRQFSNSRSEMNVSTLELGDSALYLCASSFGTGDTQYFGPGTRLTVL.

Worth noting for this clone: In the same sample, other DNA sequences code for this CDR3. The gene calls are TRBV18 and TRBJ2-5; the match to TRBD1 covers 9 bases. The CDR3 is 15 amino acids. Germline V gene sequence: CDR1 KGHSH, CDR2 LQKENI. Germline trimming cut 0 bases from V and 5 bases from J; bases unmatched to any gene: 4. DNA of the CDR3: TGTGCCAGCTCACCACCTACGGGACAGGGTGAGACCCAGTACTTC. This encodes CASSPPTGQGETQYF.

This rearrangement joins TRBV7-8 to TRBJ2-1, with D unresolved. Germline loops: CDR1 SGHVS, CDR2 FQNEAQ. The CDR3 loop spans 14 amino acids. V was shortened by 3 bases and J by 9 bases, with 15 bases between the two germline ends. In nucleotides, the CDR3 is TGTGCCAGCAGCTTGGACGATACCTACGGTGAGCAGTTCTTC. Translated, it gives CASSLDDTYGEQFF.

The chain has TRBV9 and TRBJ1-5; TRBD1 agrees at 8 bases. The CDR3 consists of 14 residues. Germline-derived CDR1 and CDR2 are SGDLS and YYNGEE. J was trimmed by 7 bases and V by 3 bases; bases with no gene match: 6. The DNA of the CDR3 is TGTGCCAGCAGCGAGACAGGGGTGGGGCAGCCCCAGCATTTT. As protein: CASSETGVGQPQHF.

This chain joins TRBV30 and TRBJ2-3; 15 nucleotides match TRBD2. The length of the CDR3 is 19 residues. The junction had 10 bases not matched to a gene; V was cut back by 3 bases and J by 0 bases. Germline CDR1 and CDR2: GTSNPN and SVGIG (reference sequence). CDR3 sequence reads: CAWRRGGLAGGASTDTQYF. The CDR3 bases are TGTGCCTGGAGGAGGGGGGGACTAGCGGGAGGTGCCAGCACAGATACGCAGTATTTT.

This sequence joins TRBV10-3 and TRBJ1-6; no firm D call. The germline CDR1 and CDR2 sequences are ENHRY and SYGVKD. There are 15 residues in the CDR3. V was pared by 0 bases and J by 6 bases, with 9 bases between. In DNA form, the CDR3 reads TGTGCCATCAGTGAGTCGTCAGGACGTAATTCACCCCTCCACTTT. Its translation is CAISESSGRNSPLHF.

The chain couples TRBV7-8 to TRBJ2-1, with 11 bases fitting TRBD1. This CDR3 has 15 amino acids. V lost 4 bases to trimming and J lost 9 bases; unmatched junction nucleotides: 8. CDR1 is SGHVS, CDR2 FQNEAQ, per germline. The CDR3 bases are TGTGCCAGCAGCTACCGGGACAGGGGGGACGGTGAGCAGTTCTTC. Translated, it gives CASSYRDRGDGEQFF.

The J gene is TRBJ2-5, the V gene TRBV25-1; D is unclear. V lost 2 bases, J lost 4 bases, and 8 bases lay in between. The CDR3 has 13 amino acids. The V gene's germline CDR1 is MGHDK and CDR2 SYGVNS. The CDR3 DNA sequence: TGTGCCAGCAGTGAAGTCATTCCAGAGACCCAGTACTTC. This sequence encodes CASSEVIPETQYF.

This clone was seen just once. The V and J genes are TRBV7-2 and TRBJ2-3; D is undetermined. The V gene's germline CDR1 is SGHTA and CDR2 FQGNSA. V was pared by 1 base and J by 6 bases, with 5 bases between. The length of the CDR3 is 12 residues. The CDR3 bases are TGTGCCAGCAGCTTAGGAAGGGATACGCAGTATTTT. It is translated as CASSLGRDTQYF.

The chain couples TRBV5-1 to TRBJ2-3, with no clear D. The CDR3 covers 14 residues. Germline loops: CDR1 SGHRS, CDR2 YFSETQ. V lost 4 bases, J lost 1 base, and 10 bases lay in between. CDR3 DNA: TGCGCCAGCAGCGAGGACCAGCGCACAGATACGCAGTATTTT. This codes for CASSEDQRTDTQYF.

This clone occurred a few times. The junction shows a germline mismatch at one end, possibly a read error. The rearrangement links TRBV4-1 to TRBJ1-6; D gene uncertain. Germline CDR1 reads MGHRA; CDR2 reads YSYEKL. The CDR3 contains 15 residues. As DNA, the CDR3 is TGCGCCAGCAGTCAAGAACCCCTCGGGAATTCACCCCTCCACTTT. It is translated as CASSQEPLGNSPLHF.

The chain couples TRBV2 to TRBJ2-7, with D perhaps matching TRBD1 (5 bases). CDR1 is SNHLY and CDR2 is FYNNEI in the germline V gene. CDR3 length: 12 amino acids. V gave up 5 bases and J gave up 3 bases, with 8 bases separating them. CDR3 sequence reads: CASSLTGYEQYF. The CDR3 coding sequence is TGTGCCAGCAGTCTTACAGGCTACGAGCAGTACTTC.